A selection of T cell receptor beta chains follows, all from one sample in a study of beta chain features in type 1 diabetes. Generated by immunoSEQ multiplex PCR, the TCRdb table keeps only in-frame clones and is missing some. There are 600,000 to 700,000 clones in the sample; 13% occur only once, and around 0.022% lies in the top ten. The sample was naive CD4+ T cells from blood. Receptor source: a man aged 18-30 years with type 1 diabetes. CDR3s include the opening cysteine and the closing phenylalanine or tryptophan. The D gene is left open where the match is weak. A row's size may be missing; if present it is once, few, many or a size class.

j_call d_call cdr3_length clone_size v_call cdr3_aa cdr3_nt
TRBJ1-2 NA 13 NA TRBV6-1 CASRDEHYYGYTF TGTGCCAGCAGGGACGAACACTACTATGGCTACACCTTC
TRBJ2-1 TRBD1 15 NA TRBV5-4 CASSPGQGSYNEQFF TGTGCCAGCAGCCCCGGACAGGGCTCTTACAATGAGCAGTTCTTC
TRBJ1-6 NA 17 few TRBV14 CASSPAGSRTVNSPLHF TGTGCCAGCAGCCCTGCCGGATCCCGGACGGTTAATTCACCCCTCCACTTT
TRBJ1-1 NA 13 NA TRBV6-5 CASSHGENTEAFF TGTGCCAGCAGTCACGGGGAGAACACTGAAGCTTTCTTT
TRBJ2-5 TRBD2 15 few TRBV30 CAWSTGLAGTETQYF TGTGCCTGGAGCACGGGACTAGCGGGGACAGAGACCCAGTACTTC
TRBJ2-7 NA 13 few TRBV15 CATSRDPQREQYF TGTGCCACCAGCAGAGATCCCCAGAGGGAGCAGTACTTC
TRBJ1-3 NA 15 NA TRBV19 CASSWRSGSGNTIYF TGTGCCAGTAGTTGGAGATCGGGCTCCGGAAACACCATATATTTT
TRBJ2-1 NA 13 few TRBV5-4 CASSSQGIGEQFF TGTGCCAGCAGCTCACAGGGTATTGGTGAGCAGTTCTTC
TRBJ1-4 TRBD1 15 NA TRBV19 CASRDRGGQNEKLFF TGTGCCAGTAGGGACAGGGGAGGCCAGAATGAAAAACTGTTTTTT
TRBJ1-4 NA 16 few TRBV5-6 CASRDFRGSNNEKLFF TGTGCCAGCAGAGACTTTAGGGGCAGCAATAATGAAAAACTGTTTTTT
TRBJ2-3 TRBD1 15 NA TRBV5-1 CASSGTASGTDTQYF TGCGCCAGCAGTGGGACAGCCAGCGGCACAGATACGCAGTATTTT
TRBJ1-2 TRBD1 12 NA TRBV29-1 CSVAQGDYGYTF TGCAGCGTTGCACAGGGGGACTATGGCTACACCTTC
TRBJ2-7 NA 13 NA TRBV28 CASWPGGDYEQYF TGTGCCAGCTGGCCCGGAGGAGATTACGAGCAGTACTTC
TRBJ2-3 NA 14 few TRBV6-1 CASSDVGTTDTQYF TGTGCCAGCAGTGATGTGGGGACCACAGATACGCAGTATTTT
TRBJ2-5 NA 13 NA TRBV30 CAWSPGSRETQYF TGTGCCTGGAGCCCCGGTTCTAGGGAGACCCAGTACTTC
TRBJ2-7 TRBD1 15 once TRBV7-6 CASSLVDRVKYEQYF TGTGCCAGCAGCTTAGTGGACAGGGTAAAGTACGAGCAGTACTTC
TRBJ2-3 NA 17 few TRBV21-1 CASSKAGRLAGTDTQYF TGTGCCAGCAGCAAAGCGGGCCGACTAGCGGGGACAGATACGCAGTATTTT
TRBJ2-3 TRBD2 15 NA TRBV5-1 CASSLAAGPTDTQYF TGCGCCAGCAGCTTGGCAGCGGGACCCACAGATACGCAGTATTTT
TRBJ1-1 NA 12 NA TRBV29-1 CSAGGENTEAFF TGCAGCGCCGGAGGGGAGAACACTGAAGCTTTCTTT
TRBJ1-6 NA 15 few TRBV30 CALAGVSSYNSPLHF TGTGCCTTGGCGGGGGTGAGCTCCTATAATTCACCCCTCCACTTT
TRBJ1-2 TRBD1 14 few TRBV18 CASSPRGQGMDYTF TGTGCCAGCTCACCACGTGGACAGGGGATGGACTACACCTTC
TRBJ2-5 NA 13 NA TRBV5-1 CASSLGLRETQYF TGCGCCAGCAGCCTCGGACTACGAGAGACCCAGTACTTC
TRBJ1-2 NA 15 few TRBV4-2 CASSPGLTQGVGYTF TGTGCCAGCAGCCCCGGATTAACTCAAGGGGTTGGCTACACCTTC
TRBJ2-7 TRBD2 13 NA TRBV5-4 CASSLEGRGEQYF TGTGCCAGCAGCTTGGAGGGGAGGGGCGAGCAGTACTTC
TRBJ2-7 NA 14 NA TRBV5-1 CASSLARGPLEQYF TGCGCCAGCAGCTTGGCCAGGGGTCCTCTCGAGCAGTACTTC
TRBJ1-6 TRBD1 14 NA TRBV2 CASSERTGVSPLHF TGTGCCAGCAGTGAACGGACAGGGGTTTCACCCCTCCACTTT
TRBJ1-2 NA 15 few TRBV19 CASSSTGIANYGYTF TGTGCCAGTAGTTCCACAGGCATAGCTAACTATGGCTACACCTTC
TRBJ1-3 TRBD1 15 NA TRBV6-6 CASRPMDREVNTIYF TGTGCCAGCAGACCCATGGACAGGGAAGTAAACACCATATATTTT
TRBJ1-2 NA 13 NA TRBV7-9 CASSRESAYGYTF TGTGCCAGCAGCCGCGAGAGTGCCTATGGCTACACCTTC
TRBJ2-5 TRBD2 16 NA TRBV7-8 CASSLAGLAGVETQYF TGTGCCAGCAGCTTAGCGGGACTAGCGGGGGTGGAGACCCAGTACTTC
TRBJ1-2 NA 16 few TRBV11-3 CASSLWAEGFTYGYTF TGTGCCAGCAGCTTATGGGCGGAGGGTTTTACCTATGGCTACACCTTC
TRBJ1-2 NA 15 NA TRBV6-4 CASSPNLGAHYGYTF TGTGCCAGCAGCCCGAACCTAGGGGCTCACTATGGCTACACCTTC
TRBJ2-7 NA 13 NA TRBV7-9 CASSLNMYDEQYF TGTGCCAGCAGCTTAAATATGTACGACGAGCAGTACTTC
TRBJ2-2 NA 17 NA TRBV29-1 CSVRWDPFFVGTGELFF TGCAGCGTCCGCTGGGACCCCTTCTTCGTGGGCACCGGGGAGCTGTTTTTT
TRBJ1-5 TRBD1 15 NA TRBV2 CASKRWDRVAQPQHF TGTGCCAGCAAACGCTGGGACAGGGTAGCCCAGCCCCAGCATTTT
TRBJ2-5 NA 15 few TRBV18 CASSSATGGQETQYF TGTGCCAGCTCTTCAGCAACAGGCGGCCAAGAGACCCAGTACTTC
TRBJ2-2 NA 15 few TRBV4-1 CASSLARPNTGELFF TGCGCCAGCAGCCTCGCGCGCCCGAACACCGGGGAGCTGTTTTTT
TRBJ2-6 NA 14 NA TRBV2 CASTQGSGANVLTF TGTGCCAGCACCCAGGGCTCTGGGGCCAACGTCCTGACTTTC